The 27 T cell receptor beta chains reported below all come from one sample, sequenced in a study of blood T cell repertoires in COVID-19 (dated by TCRdb to about 2020). The receptor library was made with the immunoSEQ multiplex PCR assay. Held by TCRdb, this immuneACCESS table contains in-frame sequences only and omits some clones. Under half of the omission traces to an unresolved V gene where checked; the cause of the rest is unknown. In this sample the table shows under 350,000 clones, approximately 86% of which occur a single time. The ten largest clones represent around 2.4% of the sample. The sequencing input was PBMCs or T cells enriched from blood (not recorded which). Receptors were obtained from a woman aged 18 to 35 who had recovered from COVID-19.

The chain uses TRBV2 and TRBJ2-1; 8 bases line up with TRBD2. The CDR3 sequence is 14 residues long. Germline V gene sequence: CDR1 SNHLY, CDR2 FYNNEI. Losses at the gene ends were 7 bases for V and 4 bases for J; bases not matched to a gene: 6. CDR3 nucleotide sequence: TGTGCCAGCACAGGACGGGAGGGTTACAATGAGCAGTTCTTC. Translation: CASTGREGYNEQFF.

The chain employs TRBV2 and TRBJ2-3; D might be TRBD1 (6 bases). Trimming removed 2 bases at V and 5 bases at J, with 14 bases between. There are 15 residues in the CDR3. Germline CDR1 and CDR2: SNHLY and FYNNEI. The CDR3 sequence is CASSETQQGIDTQYF. The CDR3 nucleotides read TGTGCCAGCAGTGAAACGCAACAGGGCATAGATACGCAGTATTTT.

The rearrangement uses TRBV7-2 and TRBJ2-5, with 8 positions matching TRBD2. Germline V CDR1 and CDR2: SGHTA, FQGNSA. With 6 bases clipped from V and 4 bases from J, the junction kept 10 bases outside the gene matches. This CDR3 is 15 amino acids long. The CDR3 reads CASRREGLSGETQYF. In DNA, the CDR3 is TGTGCCAGCAGACGGGAGGGCCTATCAGGAGAGACCCAGTACTTC. Combining the CDR3 with reference TRBV7-2 and TRBJ2-5 gives the whole variable domain GAGVSQSPSNKVTEKGKDVELRCDPISGHTALYWYRQSLGQGLEFLIYFQGNSAPDKSGLPSDRFSAERTGGSVSTLTIQRTQQEDSAVYLCASRREGLSGETQYFGPGTRLLVL.

This chain joins TRBV28 and TRBJ1-6; 7 bases are a match to TRBD1. From germline, CDR1 is MDHEN and CDR2 SYDVKM. Trimming at V came to 5 bases and at J to 10 bases, leaving 8 bases not matched to a gene. The CDR3 spans 14 residues. The CDR3 bases are TGTGCCAGCAGTGGGACAGTCCCATTGTCACCCCTCCACTTT. This translates into CASSGTVPLSPLHF.

The chain links TRBV19 to TRBJ1-4; D call uncertain. V gave up 5 bases and J gave up 3 bases, with 10 bases separating them. Germline V gene sequence: CDR1 LNHDA, CDR2 SQIVND (reference sequence). The CDR3 contains 14 residues. CDR3 DNA: TGTGCCAGTAGTTGGGCCGTGGCTAATGAAAAACTGTTTTTT. Amino acid sequence: CASSWAVANEKLFF.

The chain combines TRBV4-2 with TRBJ2-7; D is unresolved. Germline V gene data show CDR1 as LGHNA and CDR2 as YNFKEQ. V was cut by 1 base and J by 2 bases, with 12 bases left in between. This CDR3 has 15 residues. This CDR3 reads CASSQVRQHPYEQYF. CDR3 bases: TGTGCCAGCAGCCAAGTTAGACAACACCCCTACGAGCAGTACTTC.

V usage is TRBV3-1 (or the pseudogene TRBV3-2) and J usage is TRBJ2-7; TRBD2 matches at 11 bases. Unmatched junction bases numbered 11, after V lost 2 bases and J lost 5 bases. The CDR3 loop spans 17 amino acids. CDR1 and CDR2 from the germline V gene are LGHDT and YNNKEL (reference sequence). The CDR3 DNA sequence: TGTGCCAGCAGCCAAAAGGAGTCTAGCGGGGGGCTGGACGAGCAGTACTTC. Translated: CASSQKESSGGLDEQYF.

This clone was picked up one time. The chain couples TRBV11-3 to TRBJ2-1; either TRBD1 or TRBD2 may supply D (6 bases each). CDR1 and CDR2 from the germline V gene are SGHNT and YENEEA. Trimming cost V 4 bases and J 8 bases, with 18 bases left between them. CDR3 length: 15 residues. CDR3 loop: CASSSEGGEYHEQFF. CDR3 bases: TGTGCCAGCAGCTCAGAGGGGGGAGAATACCATGAGCAGTTCTTC.

The rearrangement joins TRBV5-1 to TRBJ1-3; a weak D match, TRBD1 (5 bases). The CDR3 contains 15 residues. Germline V gives CDR1 SGHRS, CDR2 YFSETQ. V was trimmed by 0 bases and J by 0 bases, leaving 7 bases between them. For the CDR3, the DNA is TGCGCCAGCAGCTTGGGGGACTTCTCTGGAAACACCATATATTTT. Translated: CASSLGDFSGNTIYF.

V is TRBV19 and J is TRBJ2-7; the D gene is possibly TRBD2 (5 bases). V shed 4 bases and J shed 8 bases, with 12 bases lying between them. The germline V gene encodes CDR1 LNHDA and CDR2 SQIVND (reference sequence). This CDR3 contains 12 residues. The CDR3 loop is CASSTSGGQQYF. For the CDR3, the DNA is TGTGCCAGTAGTACCTCAGGAGGCCAGCAGTACTTC.

The chain employs TRBV2 and TRBJ2-1, with 7 positions matching TRBD2. The V gene's germline CDR1 is SNHLY and CDR2 FYNNEI. V lost 2 bases to trimming and J lost 3 bases; unmatched junction nucleotides: 4. The CDR3 covers 15 residues. CDR3 protein: CASSEIGGSYNEQFF. Here the CDR3 DNA reads TGTGCCAGCAGTGAAATAGGCGGGAGCTACAATGAGCAGTTCTTC.

This sequence joins TRBV9 and TRBJ2-1; no definite D call. Germline CDR1 and CDR2: SGDLS and YYNGEE. V lost 3 bases and J lost 4, with 20 bases in between. The CDR3 runs 17 residues. CDR3 nucleotide sequence: TGTGCCAGCAGCGCAACATACACGGTAGCTGGGTACAATGAGCAGTTCTTC. This sequence encodes CASSATYTVAGYNEQFF.

The CDR3 nucleotides read TGTGCCAGCGGAGCTAGCGGGGGGGGAGCAGATACGCAGTATTTT. This codes for CASGASGGGADTQYF. V gene TRBV6-5 combines with J gene TRBJ2-3; 12 positions match TRBD2. Germline trimming cut 8 bases from V and 4 bases from J; bases unmatched to any gene: 7. The CDR3 covers 15 residues. CDR1 MNHEY and CDR2 SVGAGI come from the germline V gene.

This clone was recorded only once. The V gene is TRBV10-3, the J gene TRBJ2-3, with a possible D match to TRBD2 (5 bases). Per germline, CDR1 ENHRY and CDR2 SYGVKD. CDR3 length equals 17 residues. The V end lost 0 bases, the J end lost 1 base, and 14 bases lay between the germline ends. CDR3 amino acids: CAISESRAGVRTDTQYF. The CDR3 nucleotides are TGTGCCATCAGTGAGTCGAGGGCAGGTGTCCGCACAGATACGCAGTATTTT.

V and J are TRBV7-8 and TRBJ2-5; the match to TRBD2 covers 8 bases. V dropped 1 base and J dropped 5; count of bases not matched to a gene: 6. The length of the CDR3 is 15 residues. The V gene's germline CDR1 is SGHVS and CDR2 FQNEAQ. CDR3 loop: CASSLVTGGPETQYF. CDR3 DNA: TGTGCCAGCAGCTTAGTTACGGGGGGGCCCGAGACCCAGTACTTC. The full variable domain, in which reference TRBV7-8 and TRBJ2-5 provide the parts outside the CDR3, is GAGVSQSPRYKVAKRGQDVALRCDPISGHVSLFWYQQALGQGPEFLTYFQNEAQLDKSGLPSDRFFAERPEGSVSTLKIQRTQQEDSAVYLCASSLVTGGPETQYFGPGTRLLVL.

The chain joins TRBV19 to TRBJ2-1, with D unresolved. This CDR3 comprises 12 residues. The germline V gene has CDR1 LNHDA and CDR2 SQIVND (reference sequence). V lost 3 bases and J lost 10, with 10 bases in between. Here the CDR3 DNA reads TGTGCCAGTAGTATCCCCACAATCGAGCAGTTCTTC. It is translated as CASSIPTIEQFF.

The chain employs TRBV30 and TRBJ1-2; 8 positions match TRBD1. This CDR3 has 13 amino acids. The V segment lost 0 bases and the J segment 8 bases; nucleotides outside the gene matches: 5. Germline CDR1 GTSNPN, CDR2 SVGIG (reference sequence). DNA of the CDR3: TGTGCCTGGAGTGTACGGGACAGGCAAGGCTACACCTTC. The encoded protein is CAWSVRDRQGYTF.

This chain uses TRBV2 with TRBJ2-5; no firm D call. The CDR3 spans 15 residues. The V and J ends lost 10 bases and 1 base respectively, with 19 bases between them. Germline-derived CDR1 and CDR2 are SNHLY and FYNNEI. The CDR3 DNA follows: TGTGCCAACACCCGACGTGGCGAGGCCCAAGAGACCCAGTACTTC. This translates into CANTRRGEAQETQYF.

A note on this clone: Other DNA sequences of this sample code for an identical CDR3. J is TRBJ1-2 and V is TRBV5-1; 10 bases agree with TRBD1. The CDR3 has 14 residues. Per the germline V gene, CDR1 is SGHRS and CDR2 is YFSETQ. Trimming took 3 bases from V and 6 from J; bases not matched to a gene: 5. The CDR3 region has the DNA TGCGCCAGCAGCTGGGGGGACAGGGGACATGGCTACACCTTC. As protein: CASSWGDRGHGYTF.

V and J are TRBV5-6 and TRBJ1-2; 7 nucleotides match TRBD1. There are 13 residues in the CDR3. V trimming: 6 bases; J trimming: 8 bases; junction bases outside the gene matches: 10. Germline V CDR1 and CDR2: SGHDT, YYEEEE. CDR3 region: CASNNDRVEGYTF. As DNA, the CDR3 is TGTGCCAGCAACAACGACAGGGTTGAGGGCTACACCTTC.

The chain joins TRBV28 to TRBJ1-2; the D gene is possibly TRBD1 (5 bases). There are 14 residues in the CDR3. Looked up from germline, CDR1 is MDHEN and CDR2 is SYDVKM. V lost 0 bases and J lost 7, with 12 bases in between. CDR3 coding DNA: TGTGCCAGCAGTTTATGGGTAGGGGTAGGTGGCTACACCTTC. As protein: CASSLWVGVGGYTF.

The chain has TRBV29-1 and TRBJ2-1, with a weak D call TRBD2 (5 bases). Germline V CDR1 and CDR2: SQVTM, ANQGSEA. This CDR3 comprises 15 residues. The V and J ends lost 6 bases and 1 base respectively, with 16 bases between them. CDR3 residues: CSVGGGGSSYNEQFF. The DNA of the CDR3 is TGCAGCGTCGGAGGTGGCGGGTCTTCCTACAATGAGCAGTTCTTC.

The V gene is TRBV5-4, the J gene TRBJ1-4, with 8 bases fitting TRBD1. Losses at the gene ends were 0 bases for V and 4 bases for J; bases not matched to a gene: 5. This CDR3 is 16 amino acids long. Germline CDR1 SGHNT, CDR2 YYREEE (reference sequence). The chain's CDR3 is CASSLGATGDNEKLFF. The DNA for the CDR3 is TGTGCCAGCAGCTTGGGGGCGACAGGGGATAATGAAAAACTGTTTTTT.

A few counts support this clone. This chain links TRBV29-1 with TRBJ1-2; the match to TRBD1 covers 9 bases. V lost 7 bases and J lost 7; bases outside the gene matches: 7. CDR3 length equals 12 residues. Germline CDR1 reads SQVTM; CDR2 reads ANQGSEA. CDR3 amino acids: CSDRQGDRGYTF. In nucleotides, the CDR3 is TGCAGCGACCGACAGGGGGATCGTGGCTACACCTTC.

The chain links TRBV7-8 to TRBJ2-3; weak D call: TRBD1 (7 bases). V shed 3 bases and J shed 3 bases, with 13 bases lying between them. CDR1 and CDR2 (germline): SGHVS, FQNEAQ. The CDR3 is 15 residues long. The CDR3 spells CASSFARGDTDTQYF. The CDR3 coding sequence is TGTGCCAGCAGCTTTGCCAGGGGGGATACAGATACGCAGTATTTT.

The V and J genes are TRBV15 and TRBJ1-2, with unresolved D. V was shortened by 1 base and J by 1 base, with 7 bases between the two germline ends. The CDR3 has 14 residues. Per the germline V gene, CDR1 is LNHNV and CDR2 is YYDKDF (reference sequence). The CDR3 reads CATSRASNNYGYTF. Here the CDR3 DNA reads TGTGCCACCAGCAGAGCGAGTAATAACTATGGCTACACCTTC.

This clone turned up a few times. V and J are TRBV18 and TRBJ2-2; the match to TRBD1 covers 8 bases. The CDR3 has 15 residues. From germline, CDR1 is KGHSH and CDR2 LQKENI. The V and J ends lost 3 bases and 0 bases, in that order; junction bases with no gene match: 0. CDR3 DNA sequence: TGTGCCAGCTCACCGGACAGGGCGAACACCGGGGAGCTGTTTTTT. Translation: CASSPDRANTGELFF.